The text below deals with one T cell receptor (beta chain). No antigen is known for it. TCRdb ran MiXCR on the RT-PCR reads and lists one entry per CDR3 protein. The sample lists approximately 700,000 distinct CDR3 sequences; around a sixth were seen once. This specimen comes from a study of response to subunit inactivated influenza vaccine. Whole-study findings and limits: Only a handful of new T cells, the authors suggested, are recruited with each seasonal influenza vaccination.

The sequences come from PBMCs from blood, collected roughly 12 days after vaccination. The receptor's source is a man aged 50-59 years who received an inactivated influenza vaccine.

CDR3 sequence reads: CASSQTAGYNEQFF. In DNA form, the CDR3 reads TGTGCCAGCAGCCAAACGGCGGGTTACAATGAGCAGTTCTTC. The J gene is TRBJ2-1, the V gene TRBV4-2; weak D call: TRBD2 (5 bases). CDR1 is LGHNA, CDR2 YNFKEQ, per germline. CDR3 length: 14 residues. Trimming shortened V by 2 bases and J by 4 bases, and 9 bases separated the two germline ends.